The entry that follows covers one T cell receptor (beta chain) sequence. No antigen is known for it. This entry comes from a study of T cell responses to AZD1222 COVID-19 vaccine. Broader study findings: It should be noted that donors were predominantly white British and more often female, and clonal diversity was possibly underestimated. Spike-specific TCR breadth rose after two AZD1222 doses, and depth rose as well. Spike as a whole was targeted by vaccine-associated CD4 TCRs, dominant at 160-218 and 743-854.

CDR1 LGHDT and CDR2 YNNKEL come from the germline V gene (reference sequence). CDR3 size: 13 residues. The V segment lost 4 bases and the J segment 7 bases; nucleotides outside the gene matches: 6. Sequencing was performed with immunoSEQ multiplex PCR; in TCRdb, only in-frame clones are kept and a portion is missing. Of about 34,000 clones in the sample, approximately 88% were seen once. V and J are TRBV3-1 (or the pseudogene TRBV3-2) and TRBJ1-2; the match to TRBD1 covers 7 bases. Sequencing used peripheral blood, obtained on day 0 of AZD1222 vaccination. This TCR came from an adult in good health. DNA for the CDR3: TGTGCCAGCAGCCGCGGGACAGTTGGTGGCTACACCTTC. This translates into CASSRGTVGGYTF.